Listed below are T cell receptor beta chains from one sample, sequenced in a study of blood T cell repertoires in COVID-19. Repertoires were generated with immunoSEQ multiplex PCR, while TCRdb's copy carries only in-frame clones and drops some. This table holds some 26,000 clones, approximately 86% found once. The source material was peripheral blood. Receptor source: a man at least 80 years old with active or convalescent COVID-19. The CDR3 runs from the conserved cysteine through the conserved F or W. The D gene is left open where the match is weak. Clone size, where shown, is once, few, many, or a class for clones that have expanded.

TRBJ1-6,TRBV2,.,.,CASSGGGERYNSPLHF,TGTGCCAGCAGTGGCGGGGGGGAAAGGTATAATTCACCCCTCCACTTT
TRBJ2-1,TRBV6-5,.,.,CASSIQVGGNEQFF,TGTGCCAGCAGTATTCAAGTAGGGGGCAATGAGCAGTTCTTC
TRBJ1-5,TRBV6-5,.,.,CASGRQANQPQHF,TGTGCCAGCGGCCGACAGGCGAATCAGCCCCAGCATTTT
TRBJ2-1,TRBV19,.,.,CASSYKRAGPNEQFF,TGTGCCAGTAGTTACAAGCGGGCGGGCCCCAATGAGCAGTTCTTC
TRBJ1-2,TRBV2,.,TRBD1,CASQSHDRVYGYTF,TGTGCCAGCCAATCCCACGACAGGGTCTATGGCTACACCTTC
TRBJ2-3,TRBV10-2,.,.,CASRGAGDTQYF,TGCGCCAGCAGAGGGGCCGGAGATACGCAGTATTTT
TRBJ2-7,TRBV6-5,.,TRBD1,CASNLDRARYEQYF,TGTGCCAGCAACCTAGACAGGGCCCGATACGAGCAGTACTTC
TRBJ1-2,TRBV19,.,TRBD1,CATTPTGGLDGYTF,TGTGCCACCACCCCGACAGGGGGACTGGATGGCTACACCTTC
TRBJ1-3,TRBV5-4,few,TRBD1,CASSVDRVGNTIYF,TGTGCCAGCAGTGTTGACAGGGTCGGAAACACCATATATTTT
TRBJ1-3,TRBV5-6,.,.,CASSLDRVTGNTIYF,TGTGCCAGCAGCTTGGACAGGGTAACTGGAAACACCATATATTTT
TRBJ1-2,TRBV3-1/TRBV3-2,.,TRBD1,CASSPAGTGDYGYTF,TGTGCCAGCAGCCCGGCTGGGACAGGGGACTATGGCTACACCTTC
TRBJ2-2,TRBV19,.,TRBD1,CASSTGQQNTGELFF,TGTGCCAGTAGTACGGGACAGCAGAACACCGGGGAGCTGTTTTTT
TRBJ2-1,TRBV11-3,.,TRBD2,CASSLEAGGNYNEQFF,TGTGCCAGCAGCTTAGAAGCGGGAGGGAACTACAATGAGCAGTTCTTC
TRBJ2-5,TRBV18,.,.,CASSPSSAGRQETQYF,TGTGCCAGCTCACCTTCGTCGGCAGGGAGGCAAGAGACCCAGTACTTC
TRBJ1-2,TRBV5-1,.,TRBD1,CASSLSGGERRYGYTF,TGCGCCAGCAGCTTATCAGGGGGAGAGAGGCGCTATGGCTACACCTTC
TRBJ2-3,TRBV25-1,.,.,CASSDVGAEYTQYF,TGTGCCAGCAGTGATGTCGGAGCCGAGTATACGCAGTATTTT
TRBJ2-3,TRBV7-9,.,.,CASSFAGDNADTQYF,TGTGCCAGCAGCTTCGCAGGGGACAACGCAGATACGCAGTATTTT
TRBJ2-1,TRBV5-1,.,TRBD2,CASSPGTSGRGTYNEQFF,TGCGCCAGCAGCCCAGGGACTAGCGGGAGGGGGACCTACAATGAGCAGTTCTTC
TRBJ2-1,TRBV7-2,.,TRBD2,CASRTSLNEQFF,TGTGCCAGCAGGACTAGCCTCAATGAGCAGTTCTTC
TRBJ2-1,TRBV24-1,once,.,CATSETRTTYNEQFF,TGTGCCACCAGTGAAACGCGCACCACCTACAATGAGCAGTTCTTC
TRBJ2-5,TRBV10-3,.,TRBD1,CAISIGGGETQYF,TGTGCCATCAGTATAGGGGGCGGAGAGACCCAGTACTTC
TRBJ1-6,TRBV21-1,.,.,CASSPQAGTDDSPLHF,TGTGCCAGCAGCCCCCAGGCAGGGACAGACGATTCACCCCTCCACTTT
TRBJ1-1,TRBV4-1,.,.,CASSQTENTEAFF,TGCGCCAGCAGCCAGACAGAGAACACTGAAGCTTTCTTT
TRBJ2-5,TRBV19,.,.,CASSIGRQPWTQYF,TGTGCCAGTAGTATAGGACGACAGCCTTGGACCCAGTACTTC
TRBJ2-6,TRBV27,.,.,CASSPPRNVLTF,TGTGCCAGCAGTCCCCCCCGTAACGTCCTGACTTTC
TRBJ1-6,TRBV6-5,.,.,CASRSGDSPLHF,TGTGCCAGCAGATCAGGGGATTCACCCCTCCACTTT
TRBJ2-1,TRBV12-3/TRBV12-4,.,TRBD2,CAGRGANNEQFF,TGTGCCGGGCGGGGGGCTAACAATGAGCAGTTCTTC
TRBJ2-7,TRBV2,.,TRBD2,CASSEKASGFYEQYF,TGTGCCAGCAGTGAAAAGGCTAGCGGATTCTACGAGCAGTACTTC
TRBJ2-1,TRBV5-1,.,TRBD1,CASSWDRGLSEQFF,TGCGCCAGCAGCTGGGACAGGGGGCTTAGTGAGCAGTTCTTC
TRBJ2-7,TRBV9,.,TRBD2,CASSATSGYEQYF,TGTGCCAGCAGCGCGACTAGCGGCTACGAGCAGTACTTC
TRBJ2-7,TRBV5-3,.,TRBD1,CARSLASEGASFYEQYF,TGTGCCAGAAGCTTGGCCTCCGAGGGGGCGTCTTTCTACGAGCAGTACTTC
TRBJ2-2,TRBV2,.,.,CASTRGEQGTGELFF,TGTGCCAGCACTCGGGGGGAGCAGGGGACCGGGGAGCTGTTTTTT
TRBJ1-1,TRBV2,.,TRBD1,CASTWWGQQNTEAFF,TGTGCCAGCACCTGGTGGGGACAGCAGAACACTGAAGCTTTCTTT
TRBJ2-6,TRBV5-1,.,TRBD1,CASSWGQGYAGANVLTF,TGCGCCAGCAGCTGGGGACAGGGGTACGCTGGGGCCAACGTCCTGACTTTC
TRBJ1-1,TRBV7-9,.,.,CASSFEARDTEAFF,TGTGCCAGCAGCTTCGAGGCGAGGGACACTGAAGCTTTCTTT
TRBJ1-6,TRBV18,.,.,CASSPLGLFGNTQGRQDNSPLHF,TGTGCCAGCTCACCCTTAGGCCTTTTTGGTAACACGCAGGGGCGACAGGATAATTCACCCCTCCACTTT
TRBJ2-7,TRBV5-1,once,TRBD2,CASSLAGTYEQYF,TGCGCCAGCAGCTTAGCGGGAACCTACGAGCAGTACTTC
TRBJ2-2,TRBV7-2,.,TRBD2,CASSLVHLAGTGELFF,TGTGCCAGCAGCTTAGTTCACCTAGCGGGTACCGGGGAGCTGTTTTTT
TRBJ2-7,TRBV7-9,.,.,CASSGRSEQYF,TGTGCCAGCAGCGGTCGGAGCGAGCAGTACTTC
TRBJ1-1,TRBV5-6,.,.,CASSLPGHLNTEAFF,TGTGCCAGCAGCCTACCGGGACACTTGAACACTGAAGCTTTCTTT
TRBJ2-7,TRBV19,.,TRBD2,CASSLRTSGSVKEQYF,TGTGCCAGTAGTCTTCGGACTAGCGGGAGTGTCAAGGAGCAGTACTTC
TRBJ2-7,TRBV25-1,.,.,CAIHLPKNPARSGQYF,TGTGCCATACATCTCCCAAAGAACCCTGCACGCTCGGGGCAGTACTTC
TRBJ1-2,TRBV5-4,.,TRBD1,CASSLRGGADGYTF,TGTGCCAGCAGCTTGAGAGGGGGCGCAGATGGCTACACCTTC
TRBJ2-5,TRBV7-9,.,TRBD1,CASSLGLTGGETQYF,TGTGCCAGCAGCTTAGGTTTGACAGGGGGAGAGACCCAGTACTTC
TRBJ2-3,TRBV6-5,.,TRBD2,CASVAGGDTQYF,TGTGCCAGTGTAGCGGGAGGAGATACGCAGTATTTT
TRBJ2-7,TRBV19,.,.,CASSIENNEQYF,TGTGCCAGTAGTATAGAGAACAACGAGCAGTACTTC
TRBJ1-6,TRBV27,.,TRBD1,CASSFGQGAGSPLHF,TGTGCCAGCAGCTTCGGACAGGGGGCAGGTTCACCCCTCCACTTT
TRBJ1-1,TRBV6-5,.,.,CASSTVGSEAFF,TGTGCCAGCAGTACTGTCGGGTCGGAAGCTTTCTTT
TRBJ1-1,TRBV6-6,.,.,CATRSVNTEAFF,TGTGCCACCAGGAGTGTGAACACTGAAGCTTTCTTT
TRBJ2-3,TRBV13,.,TRBD2,CASSARITTSGESTDTQYF,TGTGCCAGCAGCGCACGAATAACGACTAGCGGGGAAAGCACAGATACGCAGTATTTT
TRBJ2-5,TRBV9,once,TRBD1,CASSVGQGARETQYF,TGTGCCAGCAGCGTAGGTCAGGGGGCTCGCGAGACCCAGTACTTC
TRBJ2-3,TRBV5-6,.,.,CASSLDSLSTDTQYF,TGTGCCAGCAGCTTGGACTCACTTAGCACAGATACGCAGTATTTT
TRBJ1-2,TRBV6-1,.,TRBD1,CASSKAPDRDYGYTF,TGTGCCAGCAGTAAAGCCCCGGACAGGGACTATGGCTACACCTTC
TRBJ2-4,TRBV24-1,.,.,CATSDFSGCGDTKNIQYF,TGTGCCACCAGTGATTTTAGTGGGTGCGGGGATACCAAAAACATTCAGTACTTC
TRBJ1-1,TRBV5-1,few,.,CASGPRGGFNTEAFF,TGCGCCAGCGGACCTCGTGGGGGGTTTAACACTGAAGCTTTCTTT
TRBJ1-2,TRBV10-3,.,.,CAISSGQRNGYTF,TGTGCCATCAGCAGCGGACAGAGGAATGGCTACACCTTC
TRBJ2-3,TRBV4-2,.,TRBD2,CASSQDVVAGSTDTQYF,TGTGCCAGCAGCCAAGATGTGGTAGCGGGGAGCACAGATACGCAGTATTTT
TRBJ1-6,TRBV2,once,.,CASRGRERQNSPLHF,TGTGCCAGCAGGGGGCGGGAGCGTCAGAATTCACCCCTCCACTTT
TRBJ1-6,TRBV6-4,.,.,CASGLGSPLHF,TGTGCCAGTGGGCTCGGATCACCCCTCCACTTT
TRBJ2-1,TRBV9,.,TRBD2,CASSVGTSGGAVNEQFF,TGTGCCAGCAGCGTTGGGACTAGCGGGGGGGCGGTCAATGAGCAGTTCTTC